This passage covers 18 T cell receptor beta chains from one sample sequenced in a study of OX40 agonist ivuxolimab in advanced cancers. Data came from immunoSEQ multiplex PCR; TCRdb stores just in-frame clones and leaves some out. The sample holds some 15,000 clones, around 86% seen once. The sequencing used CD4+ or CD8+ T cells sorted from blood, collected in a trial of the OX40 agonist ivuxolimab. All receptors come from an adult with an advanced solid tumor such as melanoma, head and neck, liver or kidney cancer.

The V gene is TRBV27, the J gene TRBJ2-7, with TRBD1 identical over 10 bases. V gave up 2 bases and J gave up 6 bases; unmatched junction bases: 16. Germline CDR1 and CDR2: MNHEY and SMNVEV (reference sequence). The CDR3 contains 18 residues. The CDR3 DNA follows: TGTGCCAGCAGTTTACCCAAAGACCCGGGACAGGGGATTTGCGAGCAGTACTTC. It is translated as CASSLPKDPGQGICEQYF.

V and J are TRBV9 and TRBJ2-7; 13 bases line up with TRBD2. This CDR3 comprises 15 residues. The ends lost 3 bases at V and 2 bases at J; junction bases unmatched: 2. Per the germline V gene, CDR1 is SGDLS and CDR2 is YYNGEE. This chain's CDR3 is CASSDGTSGTYEQYF. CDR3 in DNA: TGTGCCAGCAGCGACGGGACTAGCGGGACCTACGAGCAGTACTTC.

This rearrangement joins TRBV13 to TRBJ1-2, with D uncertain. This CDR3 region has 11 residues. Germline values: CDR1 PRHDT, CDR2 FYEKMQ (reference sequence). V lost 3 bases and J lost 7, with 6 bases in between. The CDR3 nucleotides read TGTGCCAGCAGCTTCGGGTTTGGCTACACCTTC. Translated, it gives CASSFGFGYTF.

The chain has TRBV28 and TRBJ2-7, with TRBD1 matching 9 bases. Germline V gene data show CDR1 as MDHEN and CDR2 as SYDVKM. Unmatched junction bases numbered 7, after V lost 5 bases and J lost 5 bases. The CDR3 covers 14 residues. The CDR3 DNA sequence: TGTGCCAGCAGTCGCCGGGACAGGGCCCACGAGCAGTACTTC. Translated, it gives CASSRRDRAHEQYF. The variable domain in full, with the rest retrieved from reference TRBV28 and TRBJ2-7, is DVKVTQSSRYLVKRTGEKVFLECVQDMDHENMFWYRQDPGLGLRLIYFSYDVKMKEKGDIPEGYSVSREKKERFSLILESASTNQTSMYLCASSRRDRAHEQYFGPGTRLTVT.

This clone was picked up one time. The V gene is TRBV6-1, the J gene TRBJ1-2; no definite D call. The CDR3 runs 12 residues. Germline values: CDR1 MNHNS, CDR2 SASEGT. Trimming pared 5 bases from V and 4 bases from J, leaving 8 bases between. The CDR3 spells CASSYRSYGYTF. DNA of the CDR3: TGTGCCAGCAGTTATCGCAGCTATGGCTACACCTTC.

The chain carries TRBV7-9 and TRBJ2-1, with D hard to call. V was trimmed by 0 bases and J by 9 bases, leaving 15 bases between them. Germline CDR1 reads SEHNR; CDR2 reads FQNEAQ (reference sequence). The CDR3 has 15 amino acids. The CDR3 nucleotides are TGTGCCAGCAGCTTAGCGAGGCGGAGCTGGGGTGAGCAGTTCTTC. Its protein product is CASSLARRSWGEQFF.

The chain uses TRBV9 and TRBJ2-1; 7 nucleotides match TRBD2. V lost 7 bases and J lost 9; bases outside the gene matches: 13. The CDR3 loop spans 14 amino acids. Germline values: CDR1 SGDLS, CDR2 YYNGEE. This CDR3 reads CASGPGLVMSEQFF. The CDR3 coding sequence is TGTGCCAGCGGGCCCGGACTAGTTATGAGTGAGCAGTTCTTC.

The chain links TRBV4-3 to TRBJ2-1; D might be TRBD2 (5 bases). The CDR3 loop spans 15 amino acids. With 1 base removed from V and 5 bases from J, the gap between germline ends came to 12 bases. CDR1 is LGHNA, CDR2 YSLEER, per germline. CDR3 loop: CASSQVGERDNEQFF. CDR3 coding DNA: TGCGCCAGCAGCCAAGTCGGGGAGAGGGACAATGAGCAGTTCTTC.

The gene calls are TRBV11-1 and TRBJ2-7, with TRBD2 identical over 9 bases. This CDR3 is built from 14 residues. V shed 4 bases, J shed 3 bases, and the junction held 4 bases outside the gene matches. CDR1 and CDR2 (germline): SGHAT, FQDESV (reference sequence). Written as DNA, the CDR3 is TGTGCCAGCAGCTCTAGCGGGAATCACTACGAGCAGTACTTC. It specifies CASSSSGNHYEQYF.

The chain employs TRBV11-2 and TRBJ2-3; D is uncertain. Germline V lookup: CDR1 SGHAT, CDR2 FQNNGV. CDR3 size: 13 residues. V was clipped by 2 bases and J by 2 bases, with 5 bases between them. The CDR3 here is CASSLILTDTQYF. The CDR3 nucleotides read TGTGCCAGCAGCTTAATCCTCACAGATACGCAGTATTTT.

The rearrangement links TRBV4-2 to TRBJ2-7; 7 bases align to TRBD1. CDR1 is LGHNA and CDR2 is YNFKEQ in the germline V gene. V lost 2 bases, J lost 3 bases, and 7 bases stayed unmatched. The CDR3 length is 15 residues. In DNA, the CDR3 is TGTGCCAGCAGCCAAAGGGACCAGGGGGTCTACGAGCAGTACTTC. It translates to CASSQRDQGVYEQYF.

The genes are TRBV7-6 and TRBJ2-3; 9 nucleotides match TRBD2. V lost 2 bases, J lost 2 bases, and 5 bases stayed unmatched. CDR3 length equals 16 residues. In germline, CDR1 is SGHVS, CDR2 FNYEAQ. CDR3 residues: CASSLTTSGITDTQYF. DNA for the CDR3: TGTGCCAGCAGCTTAACGACTAGCGGAATCACAGATACGCAGTATTTT.

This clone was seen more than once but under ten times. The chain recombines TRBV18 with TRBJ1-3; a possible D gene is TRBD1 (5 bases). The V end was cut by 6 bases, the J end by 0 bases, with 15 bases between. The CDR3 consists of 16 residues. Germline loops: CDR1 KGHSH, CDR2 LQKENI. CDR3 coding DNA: TGTGCCAGCTCTTCTACCACAGGATCCTCTGGAAACACCATATATTTT. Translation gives CASSSTTGSSGNTIYF. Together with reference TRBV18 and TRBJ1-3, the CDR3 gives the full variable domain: NAGVMQNPRHLVRRRGQEARLRCSPMKGHSHVYWYRQLPEEGLKFMVYLQKENIIDESGMPKERFSAEFPKEGPSILRIQQVVRGDSAAYFCASSSTTGSSGNTIYFGEGSWLTVV.

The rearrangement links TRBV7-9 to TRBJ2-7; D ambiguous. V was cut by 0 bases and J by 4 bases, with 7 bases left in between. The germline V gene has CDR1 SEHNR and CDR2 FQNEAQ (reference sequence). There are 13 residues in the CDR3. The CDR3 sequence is CASSLADWYEQYF. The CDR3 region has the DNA TGTGCCAGCAGCTTAGCTGACTGGTACGAGCAGTACTTC.

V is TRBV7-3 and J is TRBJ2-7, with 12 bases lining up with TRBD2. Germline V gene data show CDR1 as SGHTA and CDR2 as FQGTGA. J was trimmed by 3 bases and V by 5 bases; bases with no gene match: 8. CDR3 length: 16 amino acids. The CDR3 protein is CASSVTGLAGNYEQYF. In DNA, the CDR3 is TGTGCCAGCAGCGTGACAGGACTAGCGGGAAACTACGAGCAGTACTTC.

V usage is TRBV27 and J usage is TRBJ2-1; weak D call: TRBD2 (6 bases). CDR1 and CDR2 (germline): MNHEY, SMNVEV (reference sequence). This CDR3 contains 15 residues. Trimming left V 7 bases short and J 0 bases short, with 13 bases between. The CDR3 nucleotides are TGTGCCAGCACCGCCGGGACTGGCTCCTACAATGAGCAGTTCTTC. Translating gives CASTAGTGSYNEQFF.

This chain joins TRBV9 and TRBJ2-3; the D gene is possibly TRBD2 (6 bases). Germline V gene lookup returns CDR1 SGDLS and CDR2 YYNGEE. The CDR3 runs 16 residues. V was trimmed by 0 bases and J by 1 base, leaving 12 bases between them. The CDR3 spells CASSVGVSGGTDTQYF. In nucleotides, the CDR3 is TGTGCCAGCAGCGTAGGTGTTAGCGGAGGCACAGATACGCAGTATTTT.

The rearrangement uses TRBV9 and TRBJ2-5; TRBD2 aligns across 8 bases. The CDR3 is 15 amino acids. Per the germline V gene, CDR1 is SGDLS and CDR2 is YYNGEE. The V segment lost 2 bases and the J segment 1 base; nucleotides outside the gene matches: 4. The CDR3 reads CASSVTSGSQETQYF. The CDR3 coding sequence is TGTGCCAGCAGCGTCACTAGCGGAAGCCAAGAGACCCAGTACTTC. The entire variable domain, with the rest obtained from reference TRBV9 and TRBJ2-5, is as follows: DSGVTQTPKHLITATGQRVTLRCSPRSGDLSVYWYQQSLDQGLQFLIQYYNGEERAKGNILERFSAQQFPDLHSELNLSSLELGDSALYFCASSVTSGSQETQYFGPGTRLLVL.